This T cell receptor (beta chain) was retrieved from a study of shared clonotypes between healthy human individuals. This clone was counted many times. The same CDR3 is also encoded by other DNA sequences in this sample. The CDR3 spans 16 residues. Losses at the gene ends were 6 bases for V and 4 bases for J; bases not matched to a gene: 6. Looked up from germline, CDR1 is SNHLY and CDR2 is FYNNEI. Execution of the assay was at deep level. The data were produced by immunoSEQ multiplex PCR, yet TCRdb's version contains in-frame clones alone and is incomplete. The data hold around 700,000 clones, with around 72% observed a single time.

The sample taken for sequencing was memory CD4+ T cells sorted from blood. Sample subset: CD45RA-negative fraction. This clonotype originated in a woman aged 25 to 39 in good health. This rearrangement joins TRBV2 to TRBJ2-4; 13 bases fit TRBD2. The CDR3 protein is CASRKLLAGGKNIQYF. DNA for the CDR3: TGTGCCAGCAGGAAGTTACTAGCGGGAGGGAAAAACATTCAGTACTTC.